The rows below give T cell receptor beta chains drawn from one sample of a study of T-cell memory formation after mild COVID-19. TCRdb independently ran MiXCR on the 5' RACE reads; one entry per CDR3 protein. The table lists 180,000 or so distinct CDR3 sequences, about 9.9% of them singletons. The sequenced sample was PBMCs or a T cell subset sorted from them (not recorded which). These TCRs come from a man aged 18 to 30 who had mild COVID-19 (a few samples of this study predate the infection). Cell type and time point are not known. Both conserved end residues are part of each CDR3. A D gene is named only where the DNA matches it firmly. Size values are once, few and many counts, or a class for expanded clones, and some rows have none.

d_call	cdr3_length	j_call	clone_size	v_call	cdr3_nt	cdr3_aa
TRBD1	15	TRBJ1-3	many	TRBV7-9	TGTGCCAGCAGCCTGACAGGGGGCACTGGAAACACCATATATTTT	CASSLTGGTGNTIYF
NA	13	TRBJ1-2	NA	TRBV6-5	TGTGCCAGCAGTTACCCCCCAGGGTTAGGCTACACCTTC	CASSYPPGLGYTF
TRBD1	15	TRBJ2-3	few	TRBV5-1	TGCGCCAGCGGCTTGGGACAGGGTAGGGCAGATACGCAGTATTTT	CASGLGQGRADTQYF
TRBD2	16	TRBJ2-3	few	TRBV4-1	TGCGCCAGCAGCCGCCGACTAGCGGGGGGGCAAGATACGCAGTATTTT	CASSRRLAGGQDTQYF
TRBD1	15	TRBJ1-1	many	TRBV15	TGTGCCACCAGCAGGAAACAGGGGTGGAACACTGAAGCTTTCTTT	CATSRKQGWNTEAFF
TRBD1	13	TRBJ2-5	NA	TRBV20-1	TGCAGTGCTAGACGGACAGGGAAAGAGACCCAGTACTTC	CSARRTGKETQYF
TRBD1	14	TRBJ2-1	few	TRBV6-4	TGTGCCAGCAGTCTCGAGACAGGGGAACGTGAGCAGTTCTTC	CASSLETGEREQFF
NA	14	TRBJ1-2	NA	TRBV7-2	TGTGCCAGCAGCCCGTACGGACAGACGGATGGCTACACCTTC	CASSPYGQTDGYTF
NA	13	TRBJ1-2	NA	TRBV18	TGTGCCAGCTCACCAAGGGCAGTCTATGGCTACACCTTC	CASSPRAVYGYTF
NA	15	TRBJ1-6	few	TRBV4-1	TGCGCCAGCAGCCAAGTCCGAACCTTAAATTCACCCCTCCACTTT	CASSQVRTLNSPLHF
NA	14	TRBJ1-1	many	TRBV5-1	TGCGCCAGCAGTTACGGGACCAGCTCCACTGAAGCTTTCTTT	CASSYGTSSTEAFF
NA	14	TRBJ1-1	few	TRBV7-9	TGTGCCAGCAGCTTTAATCAGGGGAACACTGAAGCTTTCTTT	CASSFNQGNTEAFF
NA	13	TRBJ2-1	NA	TRBV4-2	TGTGCCAGCAGCCAAGTCTCAACCAATGAGCAGTTCTTC	CASSQVSTNEQFF
NA	13	TRBJ1-2	NA	TRBV20-1	TGCAGTGCTCCCCGATTGGACATCTATGGCTACACCTTC	CSAPRLDIYGYTF
NA	13	TRBJ1-1	NA	TRBV20-1	TGCAGTGGGGGGAGGGACCACAACACTGAAGCTTTCTTT	CSGGRDHNTEAFF
TRBD1	15	TRBJ2-5	few	TRBV7-9	TGTGCCAGCAGCTTCCCCGGACAGGGCCAAGAGACCCAGTACTTC	CASSFPGQGQETQYF
TRBD2	16	TRBJ2-2	few	TRBV6-2/TRBV6-3	TGTGCCAGCAAGCGGGGAGCCAGCGGGAACACCGGGGAGCTGTTTTTT	CASKRGASGNTGELFF
NA	11	TRBJ1-4	NA	TRBV7-3	TGTGCCAGGACGCATAATGAAAAACTGTTTTTT	CARTHNEKLFF
NA	15	TRBJ2-4	NA	TRBV6-5	TGTGCCAGCAGTTTTTTCAGGAACGGCAAAAACATTCAGTACTTC	CASSFFRNGKNIQYF
NA	15	TRBJ1-4	few	TRBV25-1	TGTGCCAGCAGTGAATGGATTTCGGGGAGGGAAAAACTGTTTTTT	CASSEWISGREKLFF
NA	18	TRBJ1-5	NA	TRBV6-6	TGTGCCAGCAGTTACTCGATCAGCAGTCAATATAGCAATCAGCCCCAGCATTTT	CASSYSISSQYSNQPQHF
NA	17	TRBJ2-5	NA	TRBV4-3	TGCGCCAGCAGCCCCCTGGGGAGCCCGGTCTCCCAAGAGACCCAGTACTTC	CASSPLGSPVSQETQYF
NA	9	TRBJ2-5	NA	TRBV29-1	TGCAGCGCCAAAGAGACCCAGTACTTC	CSAKETQYF
NA	16	TRBJ2-1	few	TRBV20-1	TGCAGTGCTAGAGATCCGAGGGCTAGCGTGGTGGGTGAGCAGTTCTTC	CSARDPRASVVGEQFF
TRBD2	14	TRBJ2-1	NA	TRBV20-1	TGCAGGCCGGGACTAGCGGGGGGGTCAAATGAGCAGTTCTTC	CRPGLAGGSNEQFF
NA	14	TRBJ2-1	NA	TRBV4-2	TGTGCCAGCAGCCAAGGAGGGGCCAACAATGAGCAGTTCTTC	CASSQGGANNEQFF
TRBD1	16	TRBJ1-2	few	TRBV11-1	TGTGCCAGCAGCTTAGCGGGACAGACGCTAAACTATGGCTACACCTTC	CASSLAGQTLNYGYTF
NA	15	TRBJ1-5	few	TRBV20-1	TGCAGTGCTAGGGATACCGGGACGGGTGGTCAGCCCCAGCATTTT	CSARDTGTGGQPQHF
NA	13	TRBJ1-1	few	TRBV10-3	TGTGCCATCAGTGCACAGGGGAACACTGAAGCTTTCTTT	CAISAQGNTEAFF
NA	15	TRBJ2-5	many	TRBV29-1	TGCAGCGTTTCCCCTTTTGGAACGTACCAAGAGACCCAGTACTTC	CSVSPFGTYQETQYF
TRBD1	14	TRBJ1-1	NA	TRBV5-6	TGTGCCAGCCGACTGGGGACAGGGGGCACTGAAGCTTTCTTT	CASRLGTGGTEAFF
NA	14	TRBJ2-6	once	TRBV7-2	TGTGCCAGCAGCCCGAGGAGAGGGGCCAACGTCCTGACTTTC	CASSPRRGANVLTF
NA	14	TRBJ2-1	few	TRBV6-2/TRBV6-3	TGTGCCAGCAGGCCCACCGGGACCTACAATGAGCAGTTCTTC	CASRPTGTYNEQFF
TRBD1	14	TRBJ2-3	few	TRBV5-1	TGCGCCAGCGGGGGACAGGGGACCACAGATACGCAGTATTTT	CASGGQGTTDTQYF
TRBD1	15	TRBJ2-1	NA	TRBV2	TGTGCCAGCAGACGGACGGGACAGGGGAGCAATGAGCAGTTCTTC	CASRRTGQGSNEQFF
TRBD1	14	TRBJ2-3	few	TRBV7-9	TGTGCCAGCAGCCGGACAGGGGACACAGATACGCAGTATTTT	CASSRTGDTDTQYF
TRBD1	15	TRBJ1-5	NA	TRBV6-2/TRBV6-3	TGTGCCAGCAGTCGGCGGACAGGAGCCGATCAGCCCCAGCATTTT	CASSRRTGADQPQHF
TRBD2	14	TRBJ2-1	few	TRBV5-1	TGCGCCAGCGGCGGGGGGGCAGGCTACAATGAGCAGTTCTTC	CASGGGAGYNEQFF
TRBD1	15	TRBJ2-7	NA	TRBV6-1	TGTGCCAGCAGTGCCCCCCCGGACAGGGGCTACGAGCAGTACTTC	CASSAPPDRGYEQYF
NA	12	TRBJ2-1	few	TRBV7-2	TGTGCCAGCAGCTTAGACCCCAATGAGCAGTTCTTC	CASSLDPNEQFF
TRBD2	16	TRBJ2-3	NA	TRBV7-3	TGTGCCAGCAGCCCCGCACTGCGGGGGGCGGCAGATACGCAGTATTTT	CASSPALRGAADTQYF
NA	14	TRBJ2-5	many	TRBV11-2	TGTGCCAGCAGCTTACTCAGTACTCCGGAGACCCAGTACTTC	CASSLLSTPETQYF
NA	15	TRBJ2-2	NA	TRBV6-5	TGTGCCAGCAGTTTGGGACGGATCCACACCGGGGAGCTGTTTTTT	CASSLGRIHTGELFF
NA	13	TRBJ1-2	few	TRBV2	TGTGCCAGCAGTGCACCGGGCGGAGATGGCTACACCTTC	CASSAPGGDGYTF
TRBD1	13	TRBJ2-2	NA	TRBV20-1	TGCAGTGCTCTTGACAGGGCCTCGGGGGAGCTGTTTTTT	CSALDRASGELFF
NA	15	TRBJ1-3	few	TRBV9	TGTGCCAGCAGCGTAGGTTTTACAGCGGCAAACACCATATATTTT	CASSVGFTAANTIYF
NA	15	TRBJ2-6	NA	TRBV6-1	TGTGCCAGCAGGGAAGGGGGCTCTGGGGCCAACGTCCTGACTTTC	CASREGGSGANVLTF
NA	15	TRBJ2-4	many	TRBV5-1	TGCGCCAGCAGCTCTGGACACTCCGGCAAAAACATTCAGTACTTC	CASSSGHSGKNIQYF
NA	16	TRBJ2-7	few	TRBV6-5	TGTGCCAGCAGTACTCCGATGGACCCCTGGCCCTACGAGCAGTACTTC	CASSTPMDPWPYEQYF
NA	13	TRBJ1-1	NA	TRBV19	TGTGCCAGTTTGCTCGGGGGGACGACTGAAGCTTTCTTT	CASLLGGTTEAFF
NA	14	TRBJ1-5	few	TRBV10-3	TGTGCCATCAGTGAAGATCTGATGAATCAGCCCCAGCATTTT	CAISEDLMNQPQHF
NA	14	TRBJ1-3	many	TRBV5-1	TGCGCCAGCAGCTTTGCAGGTGACGGAAACACCATATATTTT	CASSFAGDGNTIYF
TRBD1	14	TRBJ2-7	few	TRBV20-1	TGCAGTGCTAGAGCCCCGGGACAGGTCGAGTGGCAGTACTTC	CSARAPGQVEWQYF
TRBD1	14	TRBJ1-3	few	TRBV5-1	TGCGCCAGCAGCACCAGGGGGTCCGGAAACACCATATATTTT	CASSTRGSGNTIYF
NA	16	TRBJ2-1	many	TRBV28	TGTGCCAGCAGTTCAACTCAGGGGTATGCCTACAATGAGCAGTTCTTC	CASSSTQGYAYNEQFF
NA	14	TRBJ1-3	NA	TRBV19	TGTGCCAGTAGTATCGCCGGGCCTGGAAACACCATATATTTT	CASSIAGPGNTIYF
NA	14	TRBJ1-1	NA	TRBV20-1	TGCAGTGCTAGCGGAAACAGGCGCAACACTGAAGCTTTCTTT	CSASGNRRNTEAFF
TRBD2	15	TRBJ2-1	NA	TRBV19	TGTGCCAGTACCCACCCGGGGGGCTCCTACAATGAGCAGTTCTTC	CASTHPGGSYNEQFF
NA	15	TRBJ1-6	few	TRBV3-1	TGTGCCAGCAGCCCCCAAGGGGGGGTTCGGTCACCCCTCCACTTT	CASSPQGGVRSPLHF
NA	13	TRBJ1-1	NA	TRBV12-3/TRBV12-4	TGTGCCAGCAGAGGGGGGGCCGGCACTGAAGCTTTCTTT	CASRGGAGTEAFF